This passage covers 11 T cell receptor beta chains from one sample sequenced in a study of vaccination and CD4 T cells after COVID-19. An Oncomine TCR Beta short-read assay was used to sequence the DNA from cultured CD4+ T cells. From the PCR reads, TCRdb called clonotypes with MiXCR, one entry per CDR3 protein. The sample holds over 20,000 distinct CDR3 sequences, 43% seen once. These TCRs' antigens remain unknown. Treatment meaning: roughly 11-day PBMC culture with coronavirus spike peptide pools or control peptides (ViraFEST assay). Input material: CD4+ T cells from blood, cultured in vitro. All receptors come from a human donor who had recovered from COVID-19.

This clonotype appeared a few times. V gene TRBV7-2 combines with J gene TRBJ1-1; D unresolved. Germline V CDR1 and CDR2: SGHTA, FQGNSA. The length of the CDR3 is 13 residues. Trimming shortened V by 1 base and J by 1 base, and 4 bases separated the two germline ends. The CDR3 nucleotides are TGTGCCAGCAGCTTAGAGCGGAACACTGAAGCTTTCTTT. This encodes CASSLERNTEAFF.

V is TRBV10-1 and J is TRBJ2-5; perhaps TRBD1 as D (5 bases). Germline CDR1 reads WNHNN; CDR2 reads SYGVQD (reference sequence). V lost 0 bases to trimming and J lost 0 bases, with 11 bases between them. The CDR3 is 16 residues long. The CDR3 region is CASSESGAANQETQYF. The CDR3 DNA is TGCGCCAGCAGTGAGTCTGGGGCAGCGAACCAAGAGACCCAGTACTTC.

The V and J genes are TRBV19 and TRBJ2-1; 10 bases line up with TRBD2. J was trimmed by 4 bases and V by 3 bases; bases with no gene match: 3. From germline, CDR1 is LNHDA and CDR2 SQIVND (reference sequence). The CDR3 spans 15 residues. CDR3 residues: CASSMGLASYNEQFF. CDR3 DNA sequence: TGTGCCAGTAGTATGGGACTAGCGAGTTACAATGAGCAGTTCTTC.

The rearrangement links TRBV11-2 to TRBJ2-3; no definite D call. Trimming left V 6 bases short and J 0 bases short, with 10 bases between. Germline CDR1 and CDR2: SGHAT and FQNNGV. This CDR3 spans 14 amino acids. The CDR3: CASRVSLSTDTQYF. CDR3 sequence (DNA): TGTGCCAGCAGGGTTAGCCTTAGCACAGATACGCAGTATTTT.

V is TRBV7-9 and J is TRBJ2-6, with D possibly TRBD1 on 6 matching bases. V was shortened by 4 bases and J by 2 bases, with 9 bases between the two germline ends. Germline lookup yields CDR1 SEHNR and CDR2 FQNEAQ (reference sequence). CDR3 length: 15 amino acids. The CDR3 bases are TGTGCCAGCAGCTGGACAGACCCTGGGGCCAACGTCCTGACTTTC. Translation gives CASSWTDPGANVLTF.

This clonotype occurred once. The CDR3 loop reads CASSYSPGVNYEQYF. The CDR3 DNA reads TGTGCCAGCAGTTACTCACCAGGGGTAAACTACGAGCAGTACTTC. The gene calls are TRBV6-5 and TRBJ2-7; possibly TRBD1 for D (6 bases). The length of the CDR3 is 15 residues. Germline V gene sequence: CDR1 MNHEY, CDR2 SVGAGI. Trimming cost V 0 bases and J 3 bases, with 12 bases left between them.

The CDR3 DNA is TGTGCCAGCAGGGGGGGGTACCAAGAGACCCAGTACTTC. Residues: CASRGGYQETQYF. The chain is built from TRBV2 and TRBJ2-5, with 7 bases matching TRBD2. V lost 6 bases and J lost 0; bases outside the gene matches: 1. Germline V gives CDR1 SNHLY, CDR2 FYNNEI. This CDR3 has 13 amino acids.

The chain is built from TRBV10-2 and TRBJ2-1; 8 bases are shared with TRBD2. Germline CDR1 reads WSHSY; CDR2 reads SAAADI. The CDR3 totals 15 residues. V shed 5 bases, J shed 4 bases, and the junction held 7 bases outside the gene matches. DNA for the CDR3: TGCGCCAGCAGTCCGACTAGCGCGGAGTACAATGAGCAGTTCTTC. It translates to CASSPTSAEYNEQFF.

The rearrangement uses TRBV27 and TRBJ2-7; tentatively, D is TRBD1 or TRBD2 (6 bases each). CDR1 is MNHEY, CDR2 SMNVEV, per germline (reference sequence). The CDR3 is made up of 13 amino acids. Between the trimmed V and J ends, which lost 0 bases and 6 bases, there was a span of 9 bases. CDR3 DNA: TGTGCCAGCAGTTTATCCAGGGGAGGCGAGCAGTACTTC. It specifies CASSLSRGGEQYF.

By its share, this clonotype is medium-sized. CDR3 protein: CASRSTSGGEYF. The DNA for the CDR3 is TGTGCCAGCAGATCAACTAGCGGGGGGGAGTATTTT. V gene TRBV6-2 or TRBV6-3 combines with J gene TRBJ2-3, with 13 bases lining up with TRBD2. This CDR3 contains 12 residues. Germline assignment: CDR1 MNHEY and CDR2 SVGEGT. The J segment lost 13 bases and the V segment lost 6 bases, leaving 4 bases of the junction unmatched.

This sequence joins TRBV20-1 and TRBJ1-5; no definite D call. V lost 6 bases, J lost 2 bases, and 17 bases lay in between. The V gene's germline CDR1 is DFQATT and CDR2 SNEGSKA (reference sequence). The CDR3 is 15 residues long. The CDR3 sequence is CSAPDFSAGNQPQHF. The CDR3 DNA is TGCAGTGCCCCGGACTTTTCTGCGGGCAATCAGCCCCAGCATTTT.